The source of this TCR beta chain is a study of cytomegalovirus exposure and HLA in healthy donors. Study-level points and caveats: Usually a TCR sequence was rare, but some public TCRs were found in many donors.

Comment on this clone: The antigen is not known.

The donors were part of the validation cohort, which consisted of 120 subjects and was separate from the first cohort of under 850 subjects. TCRdb's copy holds only in-frame clones and misses some; the assay was immunoSEQ multiplex PCR. This table has about 190,000 clones, approximately 80% appearing once. The V and J ends lost 4 bases and 6 bases, in that order; junction bases with no gene match: 12. This CDR3 has 16 amino acids. Germline CDR1 and CDR2: LGHNT and FRNRAP. The chain carries TRBV12-5 and TRBJ1-2; 9 bases agree with TRBD1. The origin of this receptor is a man younger than 35 in good health and CMV-seropositive. Sequenced input: PBMCs. CDR3 nucleotide sequence: TGTGCTAGTGGTTCCACCGGGACAGGGCGGTGGAATGGCTACACCTTC. Encoded protein: CASGSTGTGRWNGYTF.